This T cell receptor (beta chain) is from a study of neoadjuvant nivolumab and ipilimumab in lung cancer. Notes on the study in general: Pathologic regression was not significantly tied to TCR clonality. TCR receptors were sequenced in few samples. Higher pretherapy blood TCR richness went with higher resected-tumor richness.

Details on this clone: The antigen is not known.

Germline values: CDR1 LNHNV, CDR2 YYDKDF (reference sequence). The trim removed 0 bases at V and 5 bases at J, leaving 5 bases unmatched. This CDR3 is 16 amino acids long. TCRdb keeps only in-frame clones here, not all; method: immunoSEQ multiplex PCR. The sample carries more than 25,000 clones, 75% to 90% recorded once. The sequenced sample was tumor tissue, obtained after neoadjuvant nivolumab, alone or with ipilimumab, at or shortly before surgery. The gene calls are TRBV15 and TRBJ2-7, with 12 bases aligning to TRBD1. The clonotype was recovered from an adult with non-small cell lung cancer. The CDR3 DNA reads TGTGCCACCAGCAGAGAACCGGGACAGGGGGCCGACGAGCAGTACTTC. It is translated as CATSREPGQGADEQYF.